Included here is one T cell receptor beta chain sequence, with context. The antigen is unknown. Clones were sequenced by immunoSEQ multiplex PCR, and TCRdb holds only the in-frame ones, with some missing. The data show some 120,000 clones, 88% seen once. The sample is drawn from a study of radiation and T cells in renal cell carcinoma. Study-wide points: Pretreatment tumor biopsies were lacking, so baseline clonotypes are unknown. From baseline, blood top tumor clonotypes peaked at 2 weeks post-radiation.

Indicated time point: blood 2 weeks post-SBRT. Treatment reported: 15 Gy SBRT to primary tumor, nephrectomy 4 weeks later. Blood was sampled at baseline, 2 weeks and 4 weeks after SBRT. The tumor was a clear cell renal cell carcinoma. This CDR3 contains 20 residues. Germline trimming cut 3 bases from V and 2 bases from J; bases unmatched to any gene: 12. Germline V gene lookup returns CDR1 MDHEN and CDR2 SYDVKM. The clonotype comes from an older woman with renal cell carcinoma. The chain uses TRBV28 and TRBJ2-3; 15 bases fit TRBD2. Here the sequenced sample was blood, taken from a patient whose treatment included radiotherapy and nephrectomy. DNA for the CDR3: TGTGCCAGCAGTTTCCGAGGACTAGCGGGGGGGATTGTGAACACAGATACGCAGTATTTT. Its translation is CASSFRGLAGGIVNTDTQYF.